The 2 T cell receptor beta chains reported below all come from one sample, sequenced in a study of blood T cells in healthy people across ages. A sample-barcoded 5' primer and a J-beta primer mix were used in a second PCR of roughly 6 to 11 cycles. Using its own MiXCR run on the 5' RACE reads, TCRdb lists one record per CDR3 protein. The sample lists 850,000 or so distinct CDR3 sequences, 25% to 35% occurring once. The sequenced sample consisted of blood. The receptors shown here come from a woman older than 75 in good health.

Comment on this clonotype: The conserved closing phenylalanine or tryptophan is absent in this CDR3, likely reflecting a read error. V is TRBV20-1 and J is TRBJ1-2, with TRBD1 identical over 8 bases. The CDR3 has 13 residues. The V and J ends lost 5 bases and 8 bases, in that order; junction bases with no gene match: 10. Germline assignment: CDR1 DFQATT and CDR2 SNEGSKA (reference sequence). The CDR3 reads CSALQGASGGYTC. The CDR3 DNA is TGCAGTGCTCTTCAGGGGGCTTCAGGGGGCTACACCTGC.

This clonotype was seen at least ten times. Here the CDR3 reads CASSQAAGGQRLNEQFF. The DNA of the CDR3 is TGCGCCAGCAGCCAAGCGGCAGGGGGTCAACGCTTAAATGAGCAGTTCTTC. The rearrangement uses TRBV4-3 and TRBJ2-1; 7 bases map to TRBD1. This CDR3 has 17 amino acids. The trim removed 1 base at V and 7 bases at J, leaving 13 bases unmatched. The V gene's germline CDR1 is LGHNA and CDR2 YSLEER.